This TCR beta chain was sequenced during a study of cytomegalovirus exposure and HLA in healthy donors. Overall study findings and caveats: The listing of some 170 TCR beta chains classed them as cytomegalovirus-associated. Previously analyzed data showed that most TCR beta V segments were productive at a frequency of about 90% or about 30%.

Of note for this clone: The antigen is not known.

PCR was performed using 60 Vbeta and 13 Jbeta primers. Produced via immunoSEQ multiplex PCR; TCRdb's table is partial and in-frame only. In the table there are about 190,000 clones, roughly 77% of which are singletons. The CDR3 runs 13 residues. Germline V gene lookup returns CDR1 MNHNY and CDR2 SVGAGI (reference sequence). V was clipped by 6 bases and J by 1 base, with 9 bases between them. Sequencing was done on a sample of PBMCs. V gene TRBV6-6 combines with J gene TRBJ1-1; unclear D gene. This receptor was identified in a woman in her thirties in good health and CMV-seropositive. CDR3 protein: CASRKSGNTEAFF. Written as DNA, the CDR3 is TGTGCCAGCAGGAAATCAGGGAACACTGAAGCTTTCTTT.